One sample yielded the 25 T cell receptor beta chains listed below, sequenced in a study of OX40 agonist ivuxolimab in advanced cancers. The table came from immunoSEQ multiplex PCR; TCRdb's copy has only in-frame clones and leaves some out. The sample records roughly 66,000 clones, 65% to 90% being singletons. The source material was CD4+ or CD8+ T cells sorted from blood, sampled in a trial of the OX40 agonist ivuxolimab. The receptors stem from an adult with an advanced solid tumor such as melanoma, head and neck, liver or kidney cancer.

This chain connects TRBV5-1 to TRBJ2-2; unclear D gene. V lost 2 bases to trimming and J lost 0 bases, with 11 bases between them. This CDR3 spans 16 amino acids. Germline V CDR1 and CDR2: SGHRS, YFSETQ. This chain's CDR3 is CASSFGGRANTGELFF. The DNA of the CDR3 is TGCGCCAGCAGCTTTGGCGGACGGGCGAACACCGGGGAGCTGTTTTTT.

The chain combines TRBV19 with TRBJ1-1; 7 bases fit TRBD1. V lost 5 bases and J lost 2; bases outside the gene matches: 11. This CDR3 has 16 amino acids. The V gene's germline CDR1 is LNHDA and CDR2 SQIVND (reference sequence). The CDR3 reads CASSPLPDRFNTEAFF. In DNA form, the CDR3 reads TGTGCCAGTAGTCCGTTACCGGACAGGTTTAACACTGAAGCTTTCTTT.

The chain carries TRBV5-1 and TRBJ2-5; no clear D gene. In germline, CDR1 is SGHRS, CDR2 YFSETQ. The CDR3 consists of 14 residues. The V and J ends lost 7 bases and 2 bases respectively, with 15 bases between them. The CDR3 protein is CASHTGSTQETQYF. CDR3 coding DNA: TGCGCCAGCCACACGGGCTCAACACAAGAGACCCAGTACTTC. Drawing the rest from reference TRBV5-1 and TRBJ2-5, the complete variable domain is KAGVTQTPRYLIKTRGQQVTLSCSPISGHRSVSWYQQTPGQGLQFLFEYFSETQRNKGNFPGRFSGRQFSNSRSEMNVSTLELGDSALYLCASHTGSTQETQYFGPGTRLLVL.

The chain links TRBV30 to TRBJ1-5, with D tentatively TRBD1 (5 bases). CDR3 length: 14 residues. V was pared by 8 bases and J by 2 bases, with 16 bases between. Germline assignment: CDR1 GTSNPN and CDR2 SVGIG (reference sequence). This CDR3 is CAGGGAGGNQPQHF. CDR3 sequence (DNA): TGTGCCGGGGGAGGCGCCGGGGGCAATCAGCCCCAGCATTTT.

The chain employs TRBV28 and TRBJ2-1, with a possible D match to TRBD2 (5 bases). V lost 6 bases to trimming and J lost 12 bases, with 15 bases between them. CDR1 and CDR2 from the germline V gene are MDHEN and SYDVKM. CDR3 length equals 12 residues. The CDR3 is CASSDPAGGQFF. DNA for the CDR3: TGTGCCAGCAGCGATCCTGCGGGCGGGCAGTTCTTC.

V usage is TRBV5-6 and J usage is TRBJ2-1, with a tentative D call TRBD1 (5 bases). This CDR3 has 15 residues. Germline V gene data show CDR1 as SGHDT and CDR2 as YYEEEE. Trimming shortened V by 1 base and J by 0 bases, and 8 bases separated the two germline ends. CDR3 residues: CASSLRGISYNEQFF. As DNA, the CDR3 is TGTGCCAGCAGCTTGAGGGGTATCTCCTACAATGAGCAGTTCTTC.

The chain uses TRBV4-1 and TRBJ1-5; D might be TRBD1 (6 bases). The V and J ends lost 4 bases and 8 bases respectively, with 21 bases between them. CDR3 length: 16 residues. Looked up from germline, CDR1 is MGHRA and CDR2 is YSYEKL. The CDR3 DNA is TGCGCCAGCAGCCGGAGGGGGGGCGACGCAGGGGAGCCCCAGCATTTT. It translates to CASSRRGGDAGEPQHF.

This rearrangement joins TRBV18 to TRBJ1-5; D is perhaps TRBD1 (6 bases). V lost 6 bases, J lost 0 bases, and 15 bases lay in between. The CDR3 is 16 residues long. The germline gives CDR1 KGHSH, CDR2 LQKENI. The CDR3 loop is CASSRNRVLSNQPQHF. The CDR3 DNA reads TGTGCCAGCTCCAGGAACAGGGTCCTTAGCAATCAGCCCCAGCATTTT.

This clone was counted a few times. The CDR3 region has the DNA TGTGCCAGCAGCAATTGGGCCTCGACCTATGGCTACACCTTC. It encodes CASSNWASTYGYTF. The rearrangement joins TRBV28 to TRBJ1-2, with unresolved D. The V and J ends lost 6 bases and 4 bases respectively, with 15 bases between them. CDR3 length equals 14 residues. CDR1 is MDHEN, CDR2 SYDVKM, per germline.

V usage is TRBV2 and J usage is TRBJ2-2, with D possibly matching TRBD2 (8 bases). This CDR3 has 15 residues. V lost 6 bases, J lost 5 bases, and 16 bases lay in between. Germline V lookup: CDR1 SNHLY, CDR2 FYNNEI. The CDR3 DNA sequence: TGTGCCAGCAGAGGGGGCGGGAGGAGGACCGGGGAGCTGTTTTTT. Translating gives CASRGGGRRTGELFF.

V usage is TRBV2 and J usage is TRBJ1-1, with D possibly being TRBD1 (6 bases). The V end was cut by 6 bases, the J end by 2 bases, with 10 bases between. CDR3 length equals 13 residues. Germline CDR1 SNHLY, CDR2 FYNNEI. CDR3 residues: CASSGQSNTEAFF. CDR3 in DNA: TGTGCCAGCAGCGGACAGAGTAACACTGAAGCTTTCTTT. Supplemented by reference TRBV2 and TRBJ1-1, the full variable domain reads EPEVTQTPSHQVTQMGQEVILRCVPISNHLYFYWYRQILGQKVEFLVSFYNNEISEKSEIFDDQFSVERPDGSNFTLKIRSTKLEDSAMYFCASSGQSNTEAFFGQGTRLTVV.

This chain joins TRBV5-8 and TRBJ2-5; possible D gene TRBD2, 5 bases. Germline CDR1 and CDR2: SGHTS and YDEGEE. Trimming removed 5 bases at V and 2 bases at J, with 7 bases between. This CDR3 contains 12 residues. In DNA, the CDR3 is TGTGCCAGCAGACGGGATCAAGAGACCCAGTACTTC. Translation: CASRRDQETQYF. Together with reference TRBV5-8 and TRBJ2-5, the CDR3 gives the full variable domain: EAGVTQSPTHLIKTRGQQATLRCSPISGHTSVYWYQQALGLGLQFLLWYDEGEERNRGNFPPRFSGRQFPNYSSELNVNALELEDSALYLCASRRDQETQYFGPGTRLLVL.

The CDR3 DNA follows: TGCGCCAGCAGCGAAGGACGAGATGGGTACCAAGAGACCCAGTACTTC. Translation: CASSEGRDGYQETQYF. The chain is built from TRBV4-1 and TRBJ2-5; no reliable D call. Trimming left V 5 bases short and J 0 bases short, with 16 bases between. This CDR3 comprises 16 residues. Germline CDR1 and CDR2: MGHRA and YSYEKL.

This CDR3 reads CASSYASASGYTF. In DNA, the CDR3 is TGTGCCAGCAGTTACGCGTCGGCCTCTGGCTACACCTTC. The chain joins TRBV28 to TRBJ1-2; D unresolved. V was pared by 4 bases and J by 7 bases, with 13 bases between. The germline V gene has CDR1 MDHEN and CDR2 SYDVKM. The CDR3 runs to 13 residues.

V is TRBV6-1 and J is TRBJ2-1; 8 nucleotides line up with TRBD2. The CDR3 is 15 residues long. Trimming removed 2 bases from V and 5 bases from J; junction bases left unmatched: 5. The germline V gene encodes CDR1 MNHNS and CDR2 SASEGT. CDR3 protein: CASSETGGPNNEQFF. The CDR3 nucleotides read TGTGCCAGCAGTGAAACGGGAGGGCCAAACAATGAGCAGTTCTTC.

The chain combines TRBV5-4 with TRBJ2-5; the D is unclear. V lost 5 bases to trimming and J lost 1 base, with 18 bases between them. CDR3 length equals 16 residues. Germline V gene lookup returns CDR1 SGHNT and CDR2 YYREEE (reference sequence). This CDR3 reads CASRRTGAYVQETQYF. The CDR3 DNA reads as TGTGCCAGCAGACGAACCGGAGCTTACGTCCAAGAGACCCAGTACTTC.

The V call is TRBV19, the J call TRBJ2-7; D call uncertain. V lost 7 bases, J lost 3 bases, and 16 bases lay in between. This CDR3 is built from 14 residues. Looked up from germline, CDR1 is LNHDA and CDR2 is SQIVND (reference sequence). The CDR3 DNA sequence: TGTGCCAGTACCAGGTGCTGGGTTCGCTACGAGCAGTACTTC. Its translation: CASTRCWVRYEQYF.

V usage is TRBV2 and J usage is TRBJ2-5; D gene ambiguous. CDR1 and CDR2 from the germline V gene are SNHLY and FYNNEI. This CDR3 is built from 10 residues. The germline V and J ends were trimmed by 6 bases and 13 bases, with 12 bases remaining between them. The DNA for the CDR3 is TGTGCCAGCAGCGACCCAAGTATGTACTTC. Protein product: CASSDPSMYF.

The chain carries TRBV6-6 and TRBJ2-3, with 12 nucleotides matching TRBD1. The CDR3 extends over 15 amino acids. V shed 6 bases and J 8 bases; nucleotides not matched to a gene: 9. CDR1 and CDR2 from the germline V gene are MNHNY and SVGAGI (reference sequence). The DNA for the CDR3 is TGTGCCAGCAGGGGGGGACAGGGGGCCGTGGTTACGCAGTATTTT. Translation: CASRGGQGAVVTQYF.

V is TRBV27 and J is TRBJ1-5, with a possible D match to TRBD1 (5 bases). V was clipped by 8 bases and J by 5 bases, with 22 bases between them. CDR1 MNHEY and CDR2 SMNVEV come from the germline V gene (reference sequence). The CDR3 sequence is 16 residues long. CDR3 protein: CASGALRQGLHQPQHF. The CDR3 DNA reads TGTGCCAGCGGGGCTTTGCGGCAGGGACTGCATCAGCCCCAGCATTTT.

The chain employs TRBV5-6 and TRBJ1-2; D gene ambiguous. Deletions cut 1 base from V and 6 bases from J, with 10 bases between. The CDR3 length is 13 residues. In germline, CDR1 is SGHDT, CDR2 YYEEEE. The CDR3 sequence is CASSLRRFHGYTF. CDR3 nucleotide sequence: TGTGCCAGCAGCTTGCGCAGGTTCCATGGCTACACCTTC.

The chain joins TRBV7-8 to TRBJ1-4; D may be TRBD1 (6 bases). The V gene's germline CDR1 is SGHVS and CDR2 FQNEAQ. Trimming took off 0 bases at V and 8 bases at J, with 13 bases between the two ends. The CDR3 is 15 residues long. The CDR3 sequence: CASSLAGTQGEKLFF. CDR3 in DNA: TGTGCCAGCAGCTTAGCGGGGACTCAGGGGGAAAAACTGTTTTTT.

CDR3 DNA: TGTGCCAGCAGCTTAGTAGACAGGGGGCTTTGGGGCTACACCTTC. Translating gives CASSLVDRGLWGYTF. This chain links TRBV7-8 with TRBJ1-2; TRBD1 aligns across 10 bases. CDR1 is SGHVS, CDR2 FQNEAQ, per germline. Losses at the gene ends were 1 base for V and 8 bases for J; bases not matched to a gene: 7. The CDR3 is 15 amino acids.

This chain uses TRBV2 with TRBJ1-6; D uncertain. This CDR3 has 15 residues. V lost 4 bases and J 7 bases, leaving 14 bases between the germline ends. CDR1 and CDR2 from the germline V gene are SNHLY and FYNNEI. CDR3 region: CASSVGQYRNSPLHF. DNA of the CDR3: TGTGCCAGCAGTGTAGGGCAGTACAGAAATTCACCCCTCCACTTT.

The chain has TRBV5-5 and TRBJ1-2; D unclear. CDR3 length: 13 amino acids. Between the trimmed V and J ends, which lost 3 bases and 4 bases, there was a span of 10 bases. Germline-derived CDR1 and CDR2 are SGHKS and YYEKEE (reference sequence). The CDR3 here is CASSSSALYGYTF. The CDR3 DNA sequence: TGTGCCAGCAGCTCCAGTGCGCTCTATGGCTACACCTTC.